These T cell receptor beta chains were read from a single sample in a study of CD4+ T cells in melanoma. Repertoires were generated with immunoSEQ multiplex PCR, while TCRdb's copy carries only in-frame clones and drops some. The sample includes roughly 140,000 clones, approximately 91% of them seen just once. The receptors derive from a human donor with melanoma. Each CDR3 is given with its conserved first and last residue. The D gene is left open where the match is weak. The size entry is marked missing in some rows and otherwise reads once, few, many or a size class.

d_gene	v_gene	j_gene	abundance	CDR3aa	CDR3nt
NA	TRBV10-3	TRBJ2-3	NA	CAIRVLDGTDTQYF	TGTGCCATCAGGGTACTAGACGGCACAGATACGCAGTATTTT
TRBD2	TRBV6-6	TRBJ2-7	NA	CASSAGGYEQYF	TGTGCCAGCAGTGCGGGAGGGTACGAGCAGTACTTC
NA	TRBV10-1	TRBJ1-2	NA	CASTRSTYGYTF	TGCGCCAGCACGAGATCGACCTATGGCTACACCTTC
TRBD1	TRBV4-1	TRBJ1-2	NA	CASSRAGGSNYGYTF	TGCGCCAGCAGCCGCGCAGGGGGCTCTAACTATGGCTACACCTTC
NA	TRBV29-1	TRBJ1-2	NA	CSVWTDIYTF	TGCAGCGTGTGGACCGATATCTACACCTTC
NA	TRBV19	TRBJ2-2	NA	CASSPRAATGELFF	TGTGCCAGTAGCCCCCGAGCGGCCACCGGGGAGCTGTTTTTT
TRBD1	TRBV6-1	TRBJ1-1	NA	CASSNRQGLAFF	TGTGCCAGCAGTAACAGACAGGGGTTGGCTTTCTTT
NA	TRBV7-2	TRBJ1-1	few	CASSFYARMNTEAFF	TGTGCCAGCAGCTTTTATGCCCGGATGAACACTGAAGCTTTCTTT
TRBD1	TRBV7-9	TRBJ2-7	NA	CASSLQGQGQDEQYF	TGTGCCAGCAGCTTACAGGGACAGGGTCAGGACGAGCAGTACTTC
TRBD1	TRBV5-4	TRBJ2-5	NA	CASSLGRQGLTQYF	TGTGCCAGCAGCTTGGGGCGACAGGGGTTGACCCAGTACTTC
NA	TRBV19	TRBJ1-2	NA	CASSIGGSYGYTF	TGTGCCAGTAGTATAGGCGGCAGCTATGGCTACACCTTC
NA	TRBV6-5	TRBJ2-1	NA	CASSNRRNEQFF	TGTGCCAGCAGTAACAGGCGGAATGAGCAGTTCTTC
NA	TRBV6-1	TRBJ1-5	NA	CASSVVNQPQHF	TGTGCCAGCAGTGTTGTCAATCAGCCCCAGCATTTT
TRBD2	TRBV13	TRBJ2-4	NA	CASSFTSALKTKNIQYF	TGTGCCAGCAGCTTTACTAGCGCGCTGAAAACCAAAAACATTCAGTACTTC